The TCR beta chain under discussion was sequenced for a study of T cells after posttransplantation cyclophosphamide (dated by TCRdb to about 2016). For the wider study: The study tracked T cell repertoire reconstitution by TRB sequencing after myeloablative bone marrow transplantation using posttransplantation cyclophosphamide as GVHD prophylaxis. Antigen receptor sequencing covered samples from a few dozen PTCy-treated patients and 16 of their related bone marrow donors. Blood from every one of the 30 to 35 PTCy patients who had 1-year posttransplant specimens underwent TRB sequencing. In 3 patients, up to roughly 3 additional blood samples taken between 2 and 5.2 years after transplant also underwent TRB sequencing, as did pretransplant blood from a handful of patients. Because TRA and TRB clonality correlated tightly in under ten samples, the subsequent TCR analyses were limited to TRB only. Public TRB sequences were searched against a database of over 3,000 sequences associated with responses to pathogens, tumor antigens, self-antigens and alloantigens.

TRB sequencing was run on genomic DNA with either the immunoSEQ assay at survey resolution or the hsTCRB kit. On the authors' methods: The immunoSEQ software handled initial read processing, and the LymphoSeq R package was used for repertoire analyses. For each TRB dataset, clonality was calculated as 1 minus normalized Shannon entropy, and the Gini coefficient was computed as well. To infer phenotypes in unsorted samples, TRB sequences from sorted subsets of the recipient or donor were mapped onto the unsorted samples of the same recipient. TCRdb took this table from immuneACCESS and kept in-frame rearrangements with V and J called. Such tables lack part of the clones; where checked against another copy, unresolved V genes explain under half of the gap, and the rest is unexplained. V, J and clone size derive from that table, while D and trimming were established from the DNA sequence. The sample counts tens of thousands of clones, each observed more than once. About 2% of the sample is held by the ten biggest clonotypes.

As for this clone: It has no known antigen specificity. No clone much larger than this one lies a single base away; base qualities are absent.

The research as a whole found: Donor-recipient similarity was low at 1-2 months but rose over the first year, and later blood repertoires were often dominated by donor CD8+ memory clones. Across fewer than 50 patients, recipient CMV seropositivity and CMV reactivation were highly associated with TRB clonality; PTCy diversity was similar to CNI/methotrexate controls. The TRB repertoires of T cells infiltrating skin or the GI tract showed only limited overlap with the TRB repertoires found in blood.

Related bone marrow donors provided peripheral blood samples on the day of marrow donation. Peripheral blood and bone marrow mononuclear cells were isolated by Ficoll-Hypaque density centrifugation and cryopreserved. V is pared back by 5 bases and J by 4 bases, with 15 bases lying between the germline termini. The CDR3 measures 14 amino acids from cysteine to phenylalanine. CDR3 DNA is the only sequence kept; it has 42 bases, read in frame from the first base. The germline V gene specifies MNHEY as CDR1 and SVGAGI as CDR2. The sample comprised PBMCs. The clonotype was recovered from a man aged 35 to 55 in good health, CMV-negative, and a related stem cell transplant donor. The sequence links TRBV6-5 to TRBJ2-7, with a tentative D gene TRBD2 over 5 matching bases. The nucleotides are TGTGCCAGCAGTACGGAACAAGCGGCATACGAGCAGTACTTC. The resulting protein is CASSTEQAAYEQYF.